These 23 T cell receptor beta chains came from one sample sequenced in a study of blood T cell repertoires in COVID-19. Assay: immunoSEQ multiplex PCR; the TCRdb copy retains only in-frame clones and omits some. This table holds 30,000 to 35,000 clones, approximately 85% found once. Material: peripheral blood. The receptors derive from an older man with active COVID-19.

The chain couples TRBV7-7 to TRBJ2-3; 14 bases agree with TRBD2. Germline CDR1 reads SSHAT; CDR2 reads FNYEAQ (reference sequence). The CDR3 covers 16 residues. V shed 5 bases and J 9 bases; nucleotides not matched to a gene: 10. The CDR3 loop reads CASSGGTSGGGGTQYF. Written as DNA, the CDR3 is TGTGCCAGCAGCGGAGGGACTAGCGGGGGAGGTGGAACGCAGTATTTT.

The chain employs TRBV7-2 and TRBJ2-1; 7 nucleotides match TRBD2. J lost 1 base, V lost 4 bases, and 7 bases had no gene match. The CDR3 runs 16 residues. CDR1 is SGHTA, CDR2 FQGNSA, per germline. The CDR3 region has the DNA TGTGCCAGCAGCTCGTTAGCGGGCAATTCCTACAATGAGCAGTTCTTC. As protein: CASSSLAGNSYNEQFF.

The J gene is TRBJ1-4, the V gene TRBV29-1; 11 positions agree with TRBD1. The length of the CDR3 is 14 residues. CDR1 and CDR2 from the germline V gene are SQVTM and ANQGSEA. V shed 7 bases, J shed 6 bases, and the junction held 7 bases outside the gene matches. The CDR3 region is CSAGQGARYEKLFF. CDR3 DNA sequence: TGCAGCGCCGGACAGGGGGCGCGGTATGAAAAACTGTTTTTT.

The chain has TRBV28 and TRBJ2-3; possibly TRBD2 for D (6 bases). The germline V gene encodes CDR1 MDHEN and CDR2 SYDVKM. Between the trimmed V and J ends, which lost 7 bases and 1 base, there was a span of 12 bases. The CDR3 spans 14 residues. CDR3 nucleotide sequence: TGTGCCAGCAAAGGGACTTACCGCACAGATACGCAGTATTTT. This codes for CASKGTYRTDTQYF.

The chain recombines TRBV30 with TRBJ1-1, with D uncertain. This CDR3 has 14 residues. Germline assignment: CDR1 GTSNPN and CDR2 SVGIG (reference sequence). The V end was cut by 2 bases, the J end by 4 bases, with 14 bases between. The CDR3 DNA reads TGTGCCTGGAGTCTGGGGATTGAGGGCACTGAAGCTTTCTTT. Amino acid sequence: CAWSLGIEGTEAFF. The full variable domain, its missing parts supplied by reference TRBV30 and TRBJ1-1, is SQTIHQWPATLVQPVGSPLSLECTVEGTSNPNLYWYRQAAGRGLQLLFYSVGIGQISSEVPQNLSASRPQDRQFILSSKKLLLSDSGFYLCAWSLGIEGTEAFFGQGTRLTVV.

This chain uses TRBV27 with TRBJ2-2, with D unclear. Germline assignment: CDR1 MNHEY and CDR2 SMNVEV (reference sequence). Trimming shortened V by 7 bases and J by 4 bases, and 13 bases separated the two germline ends. There are 14 residues in the CDR3. The CDR3 spells CASKSLAVTGELFF. The CDR3, as DNA: TGTGCCAGCAAATCCCTGGCGGTCACCGGGGAGCTGTTTTTT.

The chain links TRBV29-1 to TRBJ2-7; 7 nucleotides line up with TRBD1. In germline, CDR1 is SQVTM, CDR2 ANQGSEA. The CDR3 runs to 15 residues. Losses at the gene ends were 2 bases for V and 0 bases for J; bases not matched to a gene: 7. For the CDR3, the DNA is TGCAGCGTTGAATCCCCAGGGGGAAGCTCCTACGAGCAGTACTTC. It specifies CSVESPGGSSYEQYF.

The rearrangement joins TRBV28 to TRBJ2-1; TRBD1 matches at 8 bases. Germline V gene sequence: CDR1 MDHEN, CDR2 SYDVKM. The V segment lost 2 bases and the J segment 0 bases; nucleotides outside the gene matches: 3. The CDR3 loop spans 16 amino acids. The CDR3 coding sequence is TGTGCCAGCAGTTTAGTCGGACAGGGCTCCTACAATGAGCAGTTCTTC. This encodes CASSLVGQGSYNEQFF.

The J gene is TRBJ1-2, the V gene TRBV5-4; 7 nucleotides agree with TRBD1. There are 14 residues in the CDR3. The V segment lost 4 bases and the J segment 7 bases; nucleotides outside the gene matches: 10. Germline CDR1 is SGHNT and CDR2 is YYREEE (reference sequence). DNA for the CDR3: TGTGCCAGCAGCCGACCTACAGGGGTCCGTGGCTACACCTTC. It is translated as CASSRPTGVRGYTF.

The CDR3 is CASSPGQGGYNEQFF. CDR3 bases: TGTGCCAGCAGCCCAGGACAGGGTGGCTACAATGAGCAGTTCTTC. The V gene is TRBV11-2, the J gene TRBJ2-1; TRBD1 matches 8 bases. The CDR3 extends over 15 amino acids. Losses at the gene ends were 5 bases for V and 3 bases for J; bases not matched to a gene: 6. Germline V CDR1 and CDR2: SGHAT, FQNNGV.

The V and J genes are TRBV5-1 and TRBJ2-3; D gene unclear. The CDR3 is 13 residues long. The V gene's germline CDR1 is SGHRS and CDR2 YFSETQ. Deletions cut 0 bases from V and 5 bases from J, with 7 bases between. The CDR3 region has the DNA TGCGCCAGCAGCTTGGCGGCTAGAGATACGCAGTATTTT. Residues: CASSLAARDTQYF.

This clone was observed a handful of times. The chain uses TRBV5-4 and TRBJ2-3; 12 nucleotides match TRBD2. V lost 2 bases and J lost 1; bases outside the gene matches: 2. CDR1 is SGHNT and CDR2 is YYREEE in the germline V gene (reference sequence). The CDR3 extends over 16 amino acids. In DNA form, the CDR3 reads TGTGCCAGCAGCTTCCGACTAGCGGGAGGCACAGATACGCAGTATTTT. Protein sequence: CASSFRLAGGTDTQYF.

V is TRBV7-6 and J is TRBJ2-5; TRBD2 matches 8 bases. This CDR3 spans 16 amino acids. Germline trimming cut 6 bases from V and 6 bases from J; bases unmatched to any gene: 15. Germline CDR1 and CDR2: SGHVS and FNYEAQ. CDR3 protein: CASSPRALAVGQTQYF. The CDR3 DNA reads TGTGCCAGCAGTCCCAGAGCACTAGCGGTCGGACAGACCCAGTACTTC.

This chain uses TRBV9 with TRBJ1-1; maybe TRBD1 (5 bases). Trimming left V 3 bases short and J 1 base short, with 10 bases between. The germline gives CDR1 SGDLS, CDR2 YYNGEE. The CDR3 is 14 residues long. CDR3 amino acids: CASSAGHTNTEAFF. CDR3 in DNA: TGTGCCAGCAGCGCCGGACACACGAACACTGAAGCTTTCTTT. Drawing the rest from reference TRBV9 and TRBJ1-1, the complete variable domain is DSGVTQTPKHLITATGQRVTLRCSPRSGDLSVYWYQQSLDQGLQFLIQYYNGEERAKGNILERFSAQQFPDLHSELNLSSLELGDSALYFCASSAGHTNTEAFFGQGTRLTVV.

The chain couples TRBV10-3 to TRBJ2-4; 7 bases fit TRBD2. The germline V gene encodes CDR1 ENHRY and CDR2 SYGVKD. The CDR3 loop spans 13 amino acids. V gave up 0 bases and J gave up 7 bases; unmatched junction bases: 0. CDR3 coding DNA: TGTGCCATCAGTGAGTCGCGGGGGAACATTCAGTACTTC. It specifies CAISESRGNIQYF.

This clone was recorded once. This chain uses TRBV7-3 with TRBJ2-1; D is unclear. The CDR3 length is 15 residues. Germline loops: CDR1 SGHTA, CDR2 FQGTGA. V was clipped by 2 bases and J by 9 bases, with 17 bases between them. The CDR3 protein is CASSLYPEAIFEQFF. Here the CDR3 DNA reads TGTGCCAGCAGCTTATATCCCGAGGCTATCTTTGAGCAGTTCTTC.

V usage is TRBV18 and J usage is TRBJ2-1; D not resolved. CDR1 and CDR2 (germline): KGHSH, LQKENI. Trimming removed 3 bases at V and 3 bases at J, with 9 bases between. CDR3 length: 14 residues. The chain's CDR3 is CASSPTARYNEQFF. CDR3 nucleotide sequence: TGTGCCAGCTCACCTACAGCCCGCTACAATGAGCAGTTCTTC.

The chain carries TRBV3-1 (or the pseudogene TRBV3-2) and TRBJ1-2; no clear D gene. Deletions cut 0 bases from V and 8 bases from J, with 13 bases between. Germline assignment: CDR1 LGHDT and CDR2 YNNKEL (reference sequence). The CDR3 contains 14 residues. This chain's CDR3 is CASSQDWEGRGYTF. CDR3 nucleotides: TGTGCCAGCAGCCAAGATTGGGAGGGCCGGGGCTACACCTTC.

This chain connects TRBV6-5 to TRBJ1-1; 7 bases align to TRBD1. The ends lost 0 bases at V and 2 bases at J; junction bases unmatched: 6. Per the germline V gene, CDR1 is MNHEY and CDR2 is SVGAGI. The CDR3 is 16 amino acids. CDR3 loop: CASSYSIGGLNTEAFF. The CDR3, as DNA: TGTGCCAGCAGTTACTCGATAGGGGGCCTAAACACTGAAGCTTTCTTT.

This chain links TRBV5-1 with TRBJ2-1; 7 bases match TRBD1. The CDR3 covers 14 residues. The ends lost 0 bases at V and 5 bases at J; junction bases unmatched: 2. The germline gives CDR1 SGHRS, CDR2 YFSETQ. CDR3: CASSLGQGHNEQFF. CDR3 DNA sequence: TGCGCCAGCAGCTTGGGACAGGGACACAATGAGCAGTTCTTC.

This chain links TRBV3-1 (or the pseudogene TRBV3-2) with TRBJ1-1; D might be TRBD1 (6 bases). Germline lookup yields CDR1 LGHDT and CDR2 YNNKEL (reference sequence). Trimming removed 1 base at V and 0 bases at J, with 15 bases between. The CDR3 runs 17 residues. Here the CDR3 reads CASSQAGGGTLNTEAFF. CDR3 nucleotides: TGTGCCAGCAGCCAAGCTGGGGGGGGGACACTGAACACTGAAGCTTTCTTT.

This clone was found once. The V and J genes are TRBV6-5 and TRBJ2-3; 10 bases map to TRBD1. Germline V gives CDR1 MNHEY, CDR2 SVGAGI. The CDR3 covers 15 residues. Trimming at V came to 5 bases and at J to 5 bases, leaving 7 bases not matched to a gene. CDR3 residues: CASSNRDRGVDTQYF. The CDR3, as DNA: TGTGCCAGCAGTAACCGGGACAGGGGCGTAGATACGCAGTATTTT.

The chain is built from TRBV5-1 and TRBJ1-1; D perhaps matches TRBD1 (5 bases). V gave up 6 bases and J gave up 5 bases, with 17 bases separating them. The CDR3 contains 14 residues. Germline values: CDR1 SGHRS, CDR2 YFSETQ. Here the CDR3 reads CASKGTGGRTEAFF. In DNA, the CDR3 is TGCGCCAGCAAGGGGACCGGGGGGAGAACTGAAGCTTTCTTT.